The 30 T cell receptor beta chains listed next were all sequenced from one sample in a study of identical twins. Via MiXCR, TCRdb re-called the 5' RACE reads, giving one row per CDR3 protein. The sample has approximately 240,000 distinct CDR3 sequences, about 14% seen once. The sample comprised memory (CD45RO+) T cells sorted from blood. Receptors originate from a woman aged 18-29 years in good health.

This clonotype appeared many times. The rearrangement links TRBV12-3 or TRBV12-4 to TRBJ2-7, with 10 bases lining up with TRBD1. The CDR3 is made up of 14 amino acids. V shed 3 bases and J 4 bases; nucleotides not matched to a gene: 3. The CDR3 DNA is TGTGCCAGCAGTTTTGGGACAGGGGAATACGAGCAGTACTTC. It is translated as CASSFGTGEYEQYF.

V is TRBV20-1 and J is TRBJ2-1, with a weak D call TRBD1 (6 bases). Germline-derived CDR1 and CDR2 are DFQATT and SNEGSKA (reference sequence). V lost 4 bases and J lost 8, with 12 bases in between. The CDR3 totals 12 residues. The CDR3 region is CSAIGQTHEQFF. The CDR3 bases are TGCAGTGCTATCGGACAGACCCATGAGCAGTTCTTC.

This clonotype was observed a handful of times. V and J are TRBV6-5 and TRBJ2-2; 10 nucleotides line up with TRBD1. Germline values: CDR1 MNHEY, CDR2 SVGAGI. The V segment lost 4 bases and the J segment 6 bases; nucleotides outside the gene matches: 8. The CDR3 sequence is 16 residues long. The CDR3 protein is CASSWDRDRGSGELFF. CDR3 DNA sequence: TGTGCCAGCAGTTGGGACCGGGACAGGGGTTCCGGGGAGCTGTTTTTT.

The chain joins TRBV15 to TRBJ2-7, with D uncertain. In germline, CDR1 is LNHNV, CDR2 YYDKDF (reference sequence). The germline V and J ends were trimmed by 5 bases and 3 bases, with 11 bases remaining between them. This CDR3 is 13 amino acids long. CDR3 amino acids: CATSQLVLYEQYF. In nucleotides, the CDR3 is TGTGCCACCAGCCAGCTAGTTCTCTACGAGCAGTACTTC.

This clonotype was observed many times. V gene TRBV19 combines with J gene TRBJ1-1; maybe TRBD1 (5 bases). CDR3 length equals 13 residues. Trimming took off 1 base at V and 8 bases at J, with 11 bases between the two ends. CDR1 LNHDA and CDR2 SQIVND come from the germline V gene (reference sequence). The DNA of the CDR3 is TGTGCCAGTAGTATAGGAGGGGCACGGGAAGCTTTCTTT. Translation gives CASSIGGAREAFF.

This clonotype was detected only a few times. The chain joins TRBV6-6 to TRBJ1-1; a weak D match, TRBD1 (5 bases). The CDR3 covers 13 residues. Germline V gene sequence: CDR1 MNHNY, CDR2 SVGAGI (reference sequence). Trimming left V 4 bases short and J 10 bases short, with 16 bases between. CDR3 protein: CASSLSREGGAFF. The DNA of the CDR3 is TGTGCCAGCAGTTTGTCCAGGGAAGGTGGAGCTTTCTTT.

Many counts were recorded for this clonotype. This rearrangement joins TRBV30 to TRBJ1-5, with a possible D match to TRBD1 (5 bases). Trimming took 0 bases from V and 10 from J, leaving 7 bases between them. CDR1 and CDR2 (germline): GTSNPN, SVGIG (reference sequence). This CDR3 comprises 11 residues. The CDR3 loop reads CAWSVQGPQHF. CDR3 in DNA: TGTGCCTGGAGTGTTCAGGGCCCCCAGCATTTT.

The chain carries TRBV20-1 and TRBJ2-3; D remains ambiguous. CDR3 length equals 14 residues. Germline V gene lookup returns CDR1 DFQATT and CDR2 SNEGSKA (reference sequence). Deletions cut 0 bases from V and 3 bases from J, with 10 bases between. Written as DNA, the CDR3 is TGCAGTGCTAGAGATCTTATGAGAACAGATACGCAGTATTTT. As protein: CSARDLMRTDTQYF.

This chain connects TRBV19 to TRBJ2-1; TRBD2 matches 8 bases. Germline assignment: CDR1 LNHDA and CDR2 SQIVND (reference sequence). This CDR3 has 16 residues. V lost 0 bases, J lost 7 bases, and 8 bases stayed unmatched. The CDR3, as DNA: TGTGCCAGTAGTATAGATCGCGGGACTAGAGGGAATGAGCAGTTCTTC. It specifies CASSIDRGTRGNEQFF.

This clonotype was counted between two and nine times. CDR3 DNA sequence: TGTGCCAGCAGTAAGGGACGGATCTACGAGCAGTACTTC. Its protein is CASSKGRIYEQYF. This chain joins TRBV6-1 and TRBJ2-7; D assignment may be TRBD1 or TRBD2 (5 bases each). CDR3 length: 13 amino acids. The ends were cut back, 5 bases at V and 3 bases at J, with 11 bases in the middle. Germline CDR1 MNHNS, CDR2 SASEGT.

The chain joins TRBV11-3 to TRBJ2-2; D unresolved. The germline CDR1 and CDR2 sequences are SGHNT and YENEEA. Trimming took off 5 bases at V and 5 bases at J, with 12 bases between the two ends. The CDR3 loop spans 14 amino acids. Here the CDR3 DNA reads TGTGCCAGCAGCCCGGGTTTTAGGACCGGGGAGCTGTTTTTT. This sequence encodes CASSPGFRTGELFF.

This clonotype was detected only a few times. This chain joins TRBV20-1 and TRBJ1-2; no clear D. V gave up 2 bases and J gave up 2 bases, with 9 bases separating them. The germline CDR1 and CDR2 sequences are DFQATT and SNEGSKA (reference sequence). The CDR3 extends over 13 amino acids. The CDR3 DNA reads TGCAGTGCTAGAATCACAGACAACTATGGCTACACCTTC. Translated: CSARITDNYGYTF.

This clonotype was seen more than once but under ten times. V gene TRBV20-1 combines with J gene TRBJ2-1, with 13 bases matching TRBD2. This CDR3 comprises 14 residues. Germline V lookup: CDR1 DFQATT, CDR2 SNEGSKA (reference sequence). J lost 6 bases, V lost 5 bases, and 4 bases had no gene match. The CDR3 here is CSAGLAGVFNEQFF. CDR3 in DNA: TGCAGTGCTGGACTAGCGGGAGTCTTCAATGAGCAGTTCTTC.

This sequence joins TRBV3-1 and TRBJ2-3; D not certain. CDR1 is LGHDT, CDR2 YNNKEL, per germline (reference sequence). V was trimmed by 4 bases and J by 4 bases, leaving 9 bases between them. The CDR3 has 13 amino acids. The CDR3: CASSREAADTQYF. CDR3 nucleotide sequence: TGTGCCAGCAGCCGCGAGGCTGCAGATACGCAGTATTTT.

This clonotype was counted ten times or more. The chain employs TRBV11-2 and TRBJ2-7; D is perhaps TRBD2 (5 bases). The V gene's germline CDR1 is SGHAT and CDR2 FQNNGV. V gave up 8 bases and J gave up 2 bases, with 7 bases separating them. CDR3 size: 11 residues. This CDR3 reads CASSEAYEQYF. In DNA, the CDR3 is TGTGCCAGCTCGGAGGCCTACGAGCAGTACTTC.

V is TRBV12-3 or TRBV12-4 and J is TRBJ2-2; 15 nucleotides agree with TRBD2. This CDR3 has 17 residues. The ends lost 5 bases at V and 5 bases at J; junction bases unmatched: 6. The CDR3 spells CASSPRTSGGATGELFF. The CDR3 DNA follows: TGTGCCAGCAGTCCAAGGACTAGCGGGGGGGCTACCGGGGAGCTGTTTTTT.

This chain joins TRBV7-9 and TRBJ2-7, with D possibly matching TRBD2 (5 bases). The germline V gene has CDR1 SEHNR and CDR2 FQNEAQ (reference sequence). V lost 6 bases and J 7 bases, leaving 16 bases between the germline ends. The CDR3 consists of 13 residues. The CDR3 DNA is TGTGCCAGCAGACTGATTAGTGAGGGTGAGCAGTACTTC. Its translation is CASRLISEGEQYF. The full variable domain, completed using reference TRBV7-9 and TRBJ2-7, is DTGVSQNPRHKITKRGQNVTFRCDPISEHNRLYWYRQTLGQGPEFLTYFQNEAQLEKSRLLSDRFSAERPKGSFSTLEIQRTEQGDSAMYLCASRLISEGEQYFGPGTRLTVT.

This chain connects TRBV27 to TRBJ2-7, with TRBD1 matching over 9 bases. The CDR3 contains 15 residues. V dropped 4 bases and J dropped 5; count of bases not matched to a gene: 9. Germline CDR1 is MNHEY and CDR2 is SMNVEV (reference sequence). The CDR3 loop is CASSYRTGAGHEQYF. The CDR3, as DNA: TGTGCCAGCAGTTACCGGACAGGGGCCGGCCACGAGCAGTACTTC.

The CDR3 reads CASSHLDSRGYGYTF. The CDR3 coding sequence is TGTGCCAGCAGCCATTTAGACAGCAGAGGCTATGGCTACACCTTC. The V gene is TRBV3-1, the J gene TRBJ1-2; TRBD1 is a possible D gene (5 bases). The V gene lost 3 bases and the J gene lost 4 bases, with 15 bases spanning the gap. This CDR3 region has 15 residues. Germline loops: CDR1 LGHDT, CDR2 YNNKEL (reference sequence).

The sample holds a few counts of this clonotype. The J gene is TRBJ2-5, the V gene TRBV7-9; maybe TRBD2 (6 bases). Trimming cost V 5 bases and J 4 bases, with 17 bases left between them. Germline CDR1 reads SEHNR; CDR2 reads FQNEAQ (reference sequence). This CDR3 has 15 residues. For the CDR3, the DNA is TGTGCCAGCAGCCCGGGACTTAACGAGGGAGAGACCCAGTACTTC. It specifies CASSPGLNEGETQYF.

This clonotype was observed a few times. J is TRBJ2-2 and V is TRBV9; D assignment may be TRBD1 or TRBD2 (5 bases each). Trimming cost V 3 bases and J 2 bases, with 14 bases left between them. The CDR3 sequence is 16 residues long. The germline V gene has CDR1 SGDLS and CDR2 YYNGEE. Written as DNA, the CDR3 is TGTGCCAGCAGCGGAAGATCGGGGCCAAACACCGGGGAGCTGTTTTTT. Its translation is CASSGRSGPNTGELFF.

This clonotype was counted only a few times. This rearrangement joins TRBV6-1 to TRBJ2-1; 10 nucleotides agree with TRBD2. Trimming removed 10 bases from V and 4 bases from J; junction bases left unmatched: 10. The V gene's germline CDR1 is MNHNS and CDR2 SASEGT. This CDR3 is 15 amino acids long. The CDR3 region is CATHPRTSGYNEQFF. CDR3 in DNA: TGTGCCACCCACCCCCGGACTAGCGGTTACAATGAGCAGTTCTTC.

V gene TRBV7-2 combines with J gene TRBJ2-5, with 10 bases that match TRBD1. The trim removed 5 bases at V and 1 base at J, leaving 4 bases unmatched. Germline V gives CDR1 SGHTA, CDR2 FQGNSA. The CDR3 is made up of 15 amino acids. CDR3 sequence (DNA): TGTGCCAGCAGCCAGGGACAGGGGACCCAAGAGACCCAGTACTTC. Translated, it gives CASSQGQGTQETQYF.

DNA of the CDR3: TGCGCCAGCAGCCGGGGAGGTGGAGCGGACAGCTCCTACGAGCAGTACTTC. It specifies CASSRGGGADSSYEQYF. The chain uses TRBV4-1 and TRBJ2-7, with D perhaps given as TRBD1 or TRBD2 (6 bases each). Germline-derived CDR1 and CDR2 are MGHRA and YSYEKL. The CDR3 consists of 17 residues. V lost 4 bases and J lost 0, with 19 bases in between.

V is TRBV12-3 or TRBV12-4 and J is TRBJ1-2; 8 bases are a match to TRBD1. After removal of 6 bases from V and 4 bases from J, the junction contained 10 bases not matched to a gene. This CDR3 region has 15 residues. The CDR3 here is CASSDTPTGGYGYTF. The CDR3 coding sequence is TGTGCCAGCAGCGATACCCCCACAGGGGGCTATGGCTACACCTTC.

This clonotype has more than one count but fewer than ten. The CDR3 loop is CASSQDPGRSYNEQFF. CDR3 in DNA: TGCGCCAGCAGCCAAGACCCAGGGCGGTCCTACAATGAGCAGTTCTTC. The chain uses TRBV4-3 and TRBJ2-1; a weak D match, TRBD1 (5 bases). This CDR3 is built from 16 residues. The V gene lost 0 bases and the J gene lost 1 base, with 10 bases spanning the gap. Per the germline V gene, CDR1 is LGHNA and CDR2 is YSLEER.

V and J are TRBV30 and TRBJ2-1, with TRBD1 as a possible D gene (5 bases). The length of the CDR3 is 14 residues. From germline, CDR1 is GTSNPN and CDR2 SVGIG (reference sequence). With 5 bases removed from V and 0 bases from J, the gap between germline ends came to 11 bases. Here the CDR3 DNA reads TGTGCCTGGGCTCGTGACAGCTCCTACAATGAGCAGTTCTTC. Protein sequence: CAWARDSSYNEQFF. Full variable domain (remainder filled in from reference TRBV30 and TRBJ2-1): SQTIHQWPATLVQPVGSPLSLECTVEGTSNPNLYWYRQAAGRGLQLLFYSVGIGQISSEVPQNLSASRPQDRQFILSSKKLLLSDSGFYLCAWARDSSYNEQFFGPGTRLTVL.

This clonotype was observed a handful of times. The chain joins TRBV15 to TRBJ2-3; the match to TRBD2 covers 7 bases. The junction had 9 bases not matched to a gene; V was cut back by 9 bases and J by 3 bases. The CDR3 consists of 14 residues. The germline V gene encodes CDR1 LNHNV and CDR2 YYDKDF (reference sequence). For the CDR3, the DNA is TGTGCCACTCAATTAGGCGGGGGAACAGATACGCAGTATTTT. Translation gives CATQLGGGTDTQYF.

The V gene is TRBV10-3, the J gene TRBJ2-3; D call uncertain. Trimming cost V 0 bases and J 4 bases, with 8 bases left between them. The germline V gene has CDR1 ENHRY and CDR2 SYGVKD. The CDR3 contains 14 residues. The CDR3 spells CAISESKGSDTQYF. Here the CDR3 DNA reads TGTGCCATCAGTGAGTCGAAGGGATCAGATACGCAGTATTTT.

The chain employs TRBV20-1 and TRBJ2-5; D gene ambiguous. Germline assignment: CDR1 DFQATT and CDR2 SNEGSKA (reference sequence). Between the trimmed V and J ends, which lost 0 bases and 7 bases, there was a span of 15 bases. The CDR3 loop spans 14 amino acids. The CDR3 protein is CSARDGIDWGTQYF. The CDR3 DNA reads as TGCAGTGCTAGAGATGGAATAGACTGGGGGACCCAGTACTTC.